Shown below are 8 T cell receptor beta chains from a single sample sequenced in a study of cytomegalovirus exposure and HLA in healthy donors. Clones were read by immunoSEQ multiplex PCR, and TCRdb kept only the in-frame ones, dropping some. The sample includes 150,000 to 200,000 clones, roughly 85% of them seen just once. Sequenced: PBMCs. These TCRs come from a man between 18 and 29 years old in good health and CMV-seropositive.

The chain combines TRBV15 with TRBJ1-1, with D tentatively TRBD1 (6 bases). CDR1 LNHNV and CDR2 YYDKDF come from the germline V gene (reference sequence). V lost 5 bases, J lost 9 bases, and 19 bases lay in between. This CDR3 contains 14 residues. The CDR3, as DNA: TGTGCCACCAGCCCCTCTAGGACAGAGAAAAAAGCTTTCTTT. It yields the protein CATSPSRTEKKAFF.

In DNA form, the CDR3 reads TGTGCCAGCAGTTACTCGCAATTCCGCCGGCAGCCCCAGCATTTT. It encodes CASSYSQFRRQPQHF. V is TRBV6-6 and J is TRBJ1-5; D gene unclear. Germline assignment: CDR1 MNHNY and CDR2 SVGAGI (reference sequence). The CDR3 has 15 residues. Trimming took off 0 bases at V and 7 bases at J, with 13 bases between the two ends.

The rearrangement links TRBV30 to TRBJ2-3; 7 nucleotides line up with TRBD1. Germline V gives CDR1 GTSNPN, CDR2 SVGIG (reference sequence). The J segment lost 6 bases and the V segment lost 1 base, leaving 7 bases of the junction unmatched. The CDR3 is 14 residues long. CDR3 region: CAWSGGRGQDTQYF. The CDR3 nucleotides are TGTGCCTGGAGTGGGGGCCGGGGACAGGATACGCAGTATTTT.

This chain joins TRBV11-3 and TRBJ2-5; D gene ambiguous. CDR3 length: 13 residues. The germline V and J ends were trimmed by 0 bases and 3 bases, with 5 bases remaining between them. CDR1 and CDR2 (germline): SGHNT, YENEEA. The CDR3, as DNA: TGTGCCAGCAGCTTAGACCCTGAAGAGACCCAGTACTTC. Its translation: CASSLDPEETQYF.

This clone appeared once. This sequence joins TRBV28 and TRBJ2-3, with TRBD2 as a possible D gene (6 bases). CDR3 length: 13 residues. CDR1 is MDHEN, CDR2 SYDVKM, per germline. Between the trimmed V and J ends, which lost 10 bases and 2 bases, there was a span of 13 bases. In nucleotides, the CDR3 is TGTGCCACCGATAGCGGAACCACAGATACGCAGTATTTT. This sequence encodes CATDSGTTDTQYF.

The V gene is TRBV5-4, the J gene TRBJ2-5; D is possibly TRBD2 (6 bases). Trimming stripped 3 bases from V and 4 bases from J, with 13 bases between. Per the germline V gene, CDR1 is SGHNT and CDR2 is YYREEE (reference sequence). This CDR3 spans 14 amino acids. As DNA, the CDR3 is TGTGCCAGCAGCTCAGACTTGGGAGGAGAGACCCAGTACTTC. It specifies CASSSDLGGETQYF.

The CDR3 reads CASSPSGRAGGVHEQFF. The CDR3 coding sequence is TGCGCCAGCAGCCCAAGCGGGAGGGCAGGCGGAGTACATGAGCAGTTCTTC. This chain uses TRBV4-1 with TRBJ2-1; TRBD2 matches 10 bases. The CDR3 is 17 residues long. V shed 4 bases, J shed 8 bases, and the junction held 14 bases outside the gene matches. Germline lookup yields CDR1 MGHRA and CDR2 YSYEKL.

The CDR3 reads CASSLVASTGEQYF. The CDR3 bases are TGTGCCAGCAGCTTAGTAGCCTCCACGGGGGAGCAGTACTTC. The rearrangement uses TRBV11-2 and TRBJ2-7, with D perhaps matching TRBD2 (5 bases). The V and J ends lost 1 base and 7 bases respectively, with 14 bases between them. This CDR3 region has 14 residues. Germline V gene sequence: CDR1 SGHAT, CDR2 FQNNGV.